This T cell receptor (beta chain) was observed in a study of identical twins. Study conclusions and caveats: In cord blood, abundant beta clonotypes had fewer insertions; memory showed no trend. The study found weaker excess twin sharing in beta out-of-frame sequences.

This clonotype was observed at least ten times. No antigen is known for it. The cDNA had a unique molecular identifier and a template-switch universal primer site. One entry per CDR3 protein results from TCRdb running MiXCR on the 5' RACE reads. The sample shows 550,000 to 800,000 distinct CDR3 sequences, about 7.1% of them seen only once. The V and J ends lost 6 bases and 1 base respectively, with 15 bases between them. The CDR3 runs 14 residues. Germline CDR1 and CDR2: DFQATT and SNEGSKA (reference sequence). Another study also made use of these data, one on yellow fever vaccine responses in identical twins.

The TCR originated in a young woman in good health. J is TRBJ1-2 and V is TRBV20-1; a weak D match, TRBD1 (6 bases). The sample comprised PBMCs. Here the CDR3 reads CSAIKQGRNYGYTF. In DNA, the CDR3 is TGCAGTGCAATTAAACAGGGTCGTAACTATGGCTACACCTTC.